This T cell receptor (beta chain) was observed in a study of T cell repertoires in ileal Crohn's disease. Study-wide results and caveats: Every patient over 26.8% clonality showed endoscopic recurrence.

Documented time point: neoterminal ileum biopsy at postoperative endoscopy, about 6 months after surgery. Patients were adults with ileal or ileocolonic Crohn's disease needing resection. About this clone: The antigen remains unidentified.

Five hundred nanograms of biopsy DNA per sample underwent TCRB immunosequencing. TCRdb keeps only in-frame clones here, not all; method: immunoSEQ multiplex PCR. The table records over 10,000 clones, roughly 80% of them present only once. This TCR was recovered from an adult with Crohn's disease. Sequencing was done on a sample of ileal tissue.

The DNA of the CDR3 is TGTGCCAGCAGTGGACTAGCGGGAGTAATCTACGAGCAGTACTTC. Its protein product is CASSGLAGVIYEQYF. The V call is TRBV2, the J call TRBJ2-7, with TRBD2 matching 12 bases. CDR3 length: 15 amino acids. Trimming removed 4 bases from V and 3 bases from J; junction bases left unmatched: 4. Germline loops: CDR1 SNHLY, CDR2 FYNNEI.